The 32 T cell receptor beta chains listed next were all sequenced from one sample in a study of blood T cell repertoires in COVID-19. Generated by immunoSEQ multiplex PCR, the TCRdb table keeps only in-frame clones and is missing some. The sample has 250,000 to 300,000 clones, approximately 83% seen once. The sequenced sample was peripheral blood. The source is a woman in her sixties or seventies with acute or convalescent COVID-19.

V is TRBV19 and J is TRBJ2-1, with 8 positions matching TRBD1. CDR3 length equals 13 residues. CDR1 and CDR2 from the germline V gene are LNHDA and SQIVND (reference sequence). With 6 bases clipped from V and 6 bases from J, the junction kept 4 bases outside the gene matches. The CDR3 reads CASRGTGVNEQFF. CDR3 in DNA: TGTGCCAGTAGAGGGACAGGTGTCAATGAGCAGTTCTTC.

This clone was recorded only once. The chain employs TRBV7-9 and TRBJ1-1; 7 nucleotides match TRBD1. The junction had 15 bases not matched to a gene; V was cut back by 5 bases and J by 3 bases. The CDR3 runs 17 residues. The germline CDR1 and CDR2 sequences are SEHNR and FQNEAQ (reference sequence). The CDR3 reads CASSKRGRGGPDTEAFF. The CDR3 DNA follows: TGTGCCAGCAGCAAAAGGGGGCGTGGGGGCCCCGACACTGAAGCTTTCTTT.

This chain uses TRBV2 with TRBJ2-1; TRBD2 might be the D (5 bases). Looked up from germline, CDR1 is SNHLY and CDR2 is FYNNEI. V was clipped by 3 bases and J by 6 bases, with 9 bases between them. This CDR3 is 13 amino acids long. CDR3 region: CASSDGGPNEQFF. CDR3 nucleotide sequence: TGTGCCAGCAGTGATGGAGGTCCCAATGAGCAGTTCTTC.

This chain links TRBV6-5 with TRBJ2-7; TRBD1 matches 8 bases. V shed 7 bases, J shed 6 bases, and the junction held 11 bases outside the gene matches. Germline lookup yields CDR1 MNHEY and CDR2 SVGAGI. The CDR3 has 14 residues. CDR3 in DNA: TGTGCCAGCACCCCGGACAGGGCAGACGGCGAGCAGTACTTC. It codes for CASTPDRADGEQYF.

This chain connects TRBV4-2 to TRBJ2-3, with 11 bases identical to TRBD2. The CDR3 has 15 residues. The V segment lost 4 bases and the J segment 1 base; nucleotides outside the gene matches: 1. CDR1 and CDR2 (germline): LGHNA, YNFKEQ. The CDR3 region is CASSLTSGGTDTQYF. Written as DNA, the CDR3 is TGTGCCAGCAGCCTGACTAGCGGGGGCACAGATACGCAGTATTTT.

This rearrangement joins TRBV11-2 to TRBJ2-7, with no clear D. Germline values: CDR1 SGHAT, CDR2 FQNNGV. The CDR3 sequence is 12 residues long. Trimming took off 0 bases at V and 6 bases at J, with 6 bases between the two ends. This CDR3 reads CASSLEATEQYF. The CDR3 DNA reads TGTGCCAGCAGCTTAGAGGCCACCGAGCAGTACTTC.

V gene TRBV11-2 combines with J gene TRBJ1-2, with D uncertain. V was cut by 5 bases and J by 4 bases, with 11 bases left in between. Looked up from germline, CDR1 is SGHAT and CDR2 is FQNNGV. This CDR3 spans 13 amino acids. The CDR3 region has the DNA TGTGCCAGCAGCCCGGACTTATTCTATGGCTACACCTTC. Its protein product is CASSPDLFYGYTF.

The chain carries TRBV2 and TRBJ1-2; D gene ambiguous. The CDR3 extends over 14 amino acids. V was shortened by 2 bases and J by 6 bases, with 13 bases between the two germline ends. Germline V gene lookup returns CDR1 SNHLY and CDR2 FYNNEI. This chain's CDR3 is CASSERPTAHGYTF. The DNA of the CDR3 is TGTGCCAGCAGTGAAAGACCAACAGCTCATGGCTACACCTTC. Filled out from reference TRBV2 and TRBJ1-2, the complete variable domain reads EPEVTQTPSHQVTQMGQEVILRCVPISNHLYFYWYRQILGQKVEFLVSFYNNEISEKSEIFDDQFSVERPDGSNFTLKIRSTKLEDSAMYFCASSERPTAHGYTFGSGTRLTVV.

This clone appeared once. The chain joins TRBV6-5 to TRBJ1-3, with D unclear. The V gene lost 6 bases and the J gene lost 0 bases, with 12 bases spanning the gap. CDR3 length: 15 amino acids. Germline values: CDR1 MNHEY, CDR2 SVGAGI. Here the CDR3 DNA reads TGTGCCAGCAGGGACTCCTGGAGCTCTGGAAACACCATATATTTT. The encoded protein is CASRDSWSSGNTIYF.

The J gene is TRBJ1-5, the V gene TRBV5-6; possible D gene TRBD1, 5 bases. CDR3 length: 13 amino acids. Germline V gene lookup returns CDR1 SGHDT and CDR2 YYEEEE. Trimming took off 0 bases at V and 4 bases at J, with 5 bases between the two ends. The CDR3 loop reads CASSLGQNQPQHF. The CDR3, as DNA: TGTGCCAGCAGCTTGGGACAGAATCAGCCCCAGCATTTT.

The CDR3 sequence: CASSNAGVEQFF. CDR3 DNA: TGTGCCAGTAGTAATGCCGGGGTTGAGCAGTTCTTC. The V call is TRBV19, the J call TRBJ2-1; D may be TRBD2 (5 bases). Germline V gene data show CDR1 as LNHDA and CDR2 as SQIVND (reference sequence). V lost 4 bases to trimming and J lost 9 bases, with 10 bases between them. CDR3 length: 12 residues.

The chain combines TRBV5-1 with TRBJ2-4, with D unclear. Trimming took off 0 bases at V and 5 bases at J, with 9 bases between the two ends. The CDR3 runs 14 residues. Germline V CDR1 and CDR2: SGHRS, YFSETQ. DNA of the CDR3: TGCGCCAGCAGCTTGGGTGGAGACCAAAACATTCAGTACTTC. Amino acid sequence: CASSLGGDQNIQYF.

This clone has only one observation. This rearrangement joins TRBV5-4 to TRBJ1-1, with 10 bases lining up with TRBD1. The CDR3 sequence is 16 residues long. CDR1 and CDR2 (germline): SGHNT, YYREEE (reference sequence). V shed 3 bases, J shed 2 bases, and the junction held 7 bases outside the gene matches. CDR3 sequence: CASSSTLTGGNTEAFF. The DNA of the CDR3 is TGTGCCAGCAGCTCAACCCTGACAGGGGGCAACACTGAAGCTTTCTTT.

For this clone: The sample carries other DNA sequences with the same CDR3. The chain is built from TRBV11-2 and TRBJ2-2; tentative D call: TRBD1 (7 bases). From germline, CDR1 is SGHAT and CDR2 FQNNGV. V lost 5 bases and J 0 bases, leaving 13 bases between the germline ends. The CDR3 contains 16 residues. The CDR3 region has the DNA TGTGCCAGCAGCCCGCGGGACAGCTCGAACACCGGGGAGCTGTTTTTT. Its translation: CASSPRDSSNTGELFF.

The rearrangement uses TRBV5-1 and TRBJ2-1; D gene unclear. CDR1 is SGHRS and CDR2 is YFSETQ in the germline V gene. Trimming removed 0 bases from V and 0 bases from J, with 16 bases in between. The CDR3 runs to 18 residues. The CDR3 nucleotides read TGCGCCAGCAGCTTGGGGCGGTCGTTGAGAGCCTCCTACAATGAGCAGTTCTTC. Protein: CASSLGRSLRASYNEQFF.

This chain joins TRBV23-1 and TRBJ1-3; D unclear. TRBV23-1 is filed as an ORF, its function uncertain. The CDR3 covers 18 residues. V lost 2 bases and J lost 0, with 17 bases in between. The DNA for the CDR3 is TGCGCCAGCAGTCAACCTCATGAAAGCTCAATCTCTGGAAACACCATATATTTT. Translated: CASSQPHESSISGNTIYF.

This clone was detected a few times. The rearrangement uses TRBV6-5 and TRBJ2-3, with D tentatively TRBD1 (5 bases). V was pared by 3 bases and J by 5 bases, with 15 bases between. This CDR3 is built from 15 residues. Germline lookup yields CDR1 MNHEY and CDR2 SVGAGI. As DNA, the CDR3 is TGTGCCAGCAGTTATACCTCCAGGGTTGGAGATACGCAGTATTTT. It translates to CASSYTSRVGDTQYF.

J is TRBJ2-1 and V is TRBV3-1 (or the pseudogene TRBV3-2), with D maybe TRBD2 (5 bases). Germline values: CDR1 LGHDT, CDR2 YNNKEL (reference sequence). The CDR3 runs to 14 residues. Trimming cost V 1 base and J 5 bases, with 9 bases left between them. DNA of the CDR3: TGTGCCAGCAGCCAAGCGGCCGGGAACAATGAGCAGTTCTTC. Encoded protein: CASSQAAGNNEQFF.

The rearrangement uses TRBV12-3 or TRBV12-4 and TRBJ1-2, with D possibly matching TRBD1 (6 bases). The CDR3 length is 13 residues. Trimming removed 3 bases at V and 6 bases at J, with 11 bases between. The CDR3 DNA sequence: TGTGCCAGCAGTTTCGGGGGGCGGGATGGCTACACCTTC. This gives the protein CASSFGGRDGYTF.

This chain uses TRBV7-6 with TRBJ2-2; D remains ambiguous. The germline V and J ends were trimmed by 1 base and 3 bases, with 6 bases remaining between them. CDR1 and CDR2 (germline): SGHVS, FNYEAQ. The CDR3 has 14 amino acids. In nucleotides, the CDR3 is TGTGCCAGCAGCTTAGTTCAGTACACCGGGGAGCTGTTTTTT. Protein: CASSLVQYTGELFF.

This clone appeared a single time. V is TRBV18 and J is TRBJ1-5; 7 bases align to TRBD1. This CDR3 has 13 residues. V lost 4 bases and J lost 5; bases outside the gene matches: 2. Germline V lookup: CDR1 KGHSH, CDR2 LQKENI. The CDR3 DNA is TGTGCCAGCTCACAGGGGGCGGATCAGCCCCAGCATTTT. This sequence encodes CASSQGADQPQHF.

The chain links TRBV10-3 to TRBJ2-1; weak D call: TRBD1 (6 bases). CDR1 ENHRY and CDR2 SYGVKD come from the germline V gene. The CDR3 sequence is 14 residues long. Trimming took off 0 bases at V and 5 bases at J, with 8 bases between the two ends. The CDR3 bases are TGTGCCATCAGTGAGTCTGGACAGAACAATGAGCAGTTCTTC. Its protein is CAISESGQNNEQFF.

The chain combines TRBV5-5 with TRBJ2-7; 8 bases fit TRBD1. Germline V gives CDR1 SGHKS, CDR2 YYEKEE (reference sequence). Trimming at V came to 5 bases and at J to 6 bases, leaving 13 bases not matched to a gene. The CDR3 has 15 amino acids. The CDR3 here is CASSSAGTGLGEQYF. The CDR3 nucleotides are TGTGCCAGCAGTTCTGCCGGGACAGGTCTCGGCGAGCAGTACTTC.

The rearrangement links TRBV10-3 to TRBJ1-1; TRBD1 agrees at 10 bases. The CDR3 has 13 amino acids. Losses at the gene ends were 6 bases for V and 7 bases for J; bases not matched to a gene: 5. CDR1 ENHRY and CDR2 SYGVKD come from the germline V gene. CDR3 residues: CAIRPGTGVEAFF. The CDR3 coding sequence is TGTGCCATCAGACCCGGGACAGGGGTTGAAGCTTTCTTT.

This clone was picked up one time. The V and J genes are TRBV28 and TRBJ2-3, with D perhaps matching TRBD1 (6 bases). This CDR3 contains 16 residues. V gave up 8 bases and J gave up 4 bases, with 22 bases separating them. Germline CDR1 reads MDHEN; CDR2 reads SYDVKM. Here the CDR3 reads CASPPQIQGSADTQYF. In DNA, the CDR3 is TGTGCCAGCCCACCTCAGATACAGGGTTCTGCAGATACGCAGTATTTT.

This sequence joins TRBV30 and TRBJ1-3; D is uncertain. CDR3 length: 13 residues. The V and J ends lost 5 bases and 8 bases respectively, with 16 bases between them. The germline V gene has CDR1 GTSNPN and CDR2 SVGIG (reference sequence). DNA of the CDR3: TGTGCCTGGGGAGGCGGAAGGCGGGACACCATATATTTT. It is translated as CAWGGGRRDTIYF.

CDR3 in amino acids: CASRNAGGNTEAFF. The CDR3 DNA follows: TGCGCCAGCAGGAACGCGGGTGGAAACACTGAAGCTTTCTTT. The rearrangement links TRBV10-1 to TRBJ1-1; D is uncertain. The CDR3 loop spans 14 amino acids. CDR1 WNHNN and CDR2 SYGVQD come from the germline V gene (reference sequence). The V end was cut by 6 bases, the J end by 2 bases, with 13 bases between.

This chain uses TRBV15 with TRBJ1-6; D is ambiguous. Trimming stripped 0 bases from V and 8 bases from J, with 5 bases between. This CDR3 spans 13 amino acids. Germline values: CDR1 LNHNV, CDR2 YYDKDF (reference sequence). CDR3 bases: TGTGCCACCAGCAGAGAATCTTATTCACCCCTCCACTTT. It yields the protein CATSRESYSPLHF.

The chain carries TRBV5-5 and TRBJ1-3; no reliable D call. The V end was cut by 4 bases, the J end by 0 bases, with 8 bases between. The CDR3 has 14 amino acids. Germline CDR1 SGHKS, CDR2 YYEKEE (reference sequence). The CDR3 DNA reads as TGTGCCAGCAGCGTGGACTACTCTGGAAACACCATATATTTT. Translation: CASSVDYSGNTIYF.

CDR3: CASSAGTAISYEQYF. CDR3 bases: TGTGCCAGCAGTGCCGGGACAGCGATCTCCTACGAGCAGTACTTC. The chain combines TRBV5-8 with TRBJ2-7, with 7 bases matching TRBD1. Germline CDR1 reads SGHTS; CDR2 reads YDEGEE. With V trimmed by 5 bases and J by 0 bases, 8 bases remained unmatched. This CDR3 has 15 residues.

This clone was recorded a few times. Other DNA sequences in the sample encode the same CDR3. The chain's CDR3 is CASSLGQGAGELFF. DNA for the CDR3: TGCGCCAGCAGCTTGGGGCAGGGGGCCGGGGAGCTGTTTTTT. The chain has TRBV5-1 and TRBJ2-2; 7 bases are a match to TRBD1. J gave up 6 bases and V 0 bases, and 2 bases lay outside the gene matches. The germline CDR1 and CDR2 sequences are SGHRS and YFSETQ. This CDR3 has 14 amino acids.

The count of this clone is one. This chain joins TRBV9 and TRBJ2-7; unclear D gene. Germline V gene lookup returns CDR1 SGDLS and CDR2 YYNGEE. V shed 0 bases and J shed 3 bases, with 10 bases lying between them. The CDR3 sequence is 14 residues long. CDR3 in amino acids: CASSVGQNNYEQYF. The CDR3 DNA sequence: TGTGCCAGCAGCGTAGGACAAAACAACTACGAGCAGTACTTC.